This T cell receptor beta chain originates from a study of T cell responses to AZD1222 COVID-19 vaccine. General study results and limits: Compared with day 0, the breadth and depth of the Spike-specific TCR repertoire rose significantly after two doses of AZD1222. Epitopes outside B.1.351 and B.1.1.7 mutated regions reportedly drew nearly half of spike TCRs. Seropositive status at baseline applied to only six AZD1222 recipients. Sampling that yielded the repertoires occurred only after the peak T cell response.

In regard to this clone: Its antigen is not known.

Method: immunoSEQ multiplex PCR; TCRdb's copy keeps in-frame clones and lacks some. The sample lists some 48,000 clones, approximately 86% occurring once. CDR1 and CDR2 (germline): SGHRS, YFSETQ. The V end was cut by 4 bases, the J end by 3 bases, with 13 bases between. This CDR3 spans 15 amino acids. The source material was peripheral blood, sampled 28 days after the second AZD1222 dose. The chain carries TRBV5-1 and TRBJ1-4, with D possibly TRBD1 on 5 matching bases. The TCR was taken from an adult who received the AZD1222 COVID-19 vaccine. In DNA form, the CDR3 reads TGCGCCAGCAGCCTCAGGGCTCCCTCTAATGAAAAACTGTTTTTT. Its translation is CASSLRAPSNEKLFF.